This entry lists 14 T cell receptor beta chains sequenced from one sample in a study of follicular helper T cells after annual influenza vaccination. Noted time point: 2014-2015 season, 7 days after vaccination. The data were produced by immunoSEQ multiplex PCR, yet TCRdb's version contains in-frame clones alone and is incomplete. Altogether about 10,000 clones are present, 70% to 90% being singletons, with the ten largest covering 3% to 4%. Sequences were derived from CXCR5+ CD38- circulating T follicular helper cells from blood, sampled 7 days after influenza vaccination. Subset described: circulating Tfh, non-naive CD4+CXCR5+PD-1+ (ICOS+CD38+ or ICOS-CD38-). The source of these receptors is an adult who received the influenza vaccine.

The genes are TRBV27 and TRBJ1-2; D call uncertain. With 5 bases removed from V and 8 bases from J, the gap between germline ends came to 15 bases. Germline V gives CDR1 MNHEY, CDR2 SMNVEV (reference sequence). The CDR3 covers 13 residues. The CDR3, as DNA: TGTGCCAGCAGTGGTACCGTATTTGGCGGCTACACCTTC. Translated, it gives CASSGTVFGGYTF.

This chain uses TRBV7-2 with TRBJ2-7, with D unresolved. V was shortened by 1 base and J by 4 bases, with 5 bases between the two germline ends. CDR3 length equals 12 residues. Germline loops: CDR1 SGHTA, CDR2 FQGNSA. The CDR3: CASSLGRYEQYF. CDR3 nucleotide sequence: TGTGCCAGCAGCTTAGGACGATACGAGCAGTACTTC.

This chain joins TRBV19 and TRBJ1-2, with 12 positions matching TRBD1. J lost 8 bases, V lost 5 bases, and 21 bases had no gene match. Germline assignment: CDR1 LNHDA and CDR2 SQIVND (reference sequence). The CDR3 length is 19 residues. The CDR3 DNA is TGTGCCAGTAGTTCACAAGTCCCGGGACAGGGGGCGATTATTGGAGGCTACACCTTC. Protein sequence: CASSSQVPGQGAIIGGYTF.

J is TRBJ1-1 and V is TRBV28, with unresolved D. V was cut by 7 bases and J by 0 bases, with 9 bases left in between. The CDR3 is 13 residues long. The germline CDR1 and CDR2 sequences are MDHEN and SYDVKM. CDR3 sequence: CASIRDMNTEAFF. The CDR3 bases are TGTGCCAGCATCAGAGACATGAACACTGAAGCTTTCTTT.

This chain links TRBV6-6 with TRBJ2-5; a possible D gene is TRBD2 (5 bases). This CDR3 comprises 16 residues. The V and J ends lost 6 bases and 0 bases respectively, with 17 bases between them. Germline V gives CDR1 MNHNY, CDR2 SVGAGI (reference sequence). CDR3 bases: TGTGCCAGCAGGGATCATCCCGGGGTTAACCAAGAGACCCAGTACTTC. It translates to CASRDHPGVNQETQYF.

CDR3 DNA: TGCGCCAGCAGCCAAGAGCTAGCGGGGGGCAGGGTCACCGGGGAGCTGTTTTTT. The encoded protein is CASSQELAGGRVTGELFF. The rearrangement uses TRBV4-1 and TRBJ2-2, with 11 positions matching TRBD2. The CDR3 has 18 amino acids. V shed 0 bases, J shed 4 bases, and the junction held 7 bases outside the gene matches. Germline CDR1 is MGHRA and CDR2 is YSYEKL.

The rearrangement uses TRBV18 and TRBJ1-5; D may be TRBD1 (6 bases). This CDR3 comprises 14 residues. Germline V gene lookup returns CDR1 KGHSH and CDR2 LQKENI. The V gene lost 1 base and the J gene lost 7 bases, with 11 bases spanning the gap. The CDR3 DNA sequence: TGTGCCAGCTCACCACAGACAGGCAGGCAGCCCCAGCATTTT. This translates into CASSPQTGRQPQHF.

DNA for the CDR3: TGTGCCAGCAGCAGAGACAGGGCCTATGGCTACACCTTC. Its protein is CASSRDRAYGYTF. V and J are TRBV6-5 and TRBJ1-2, with TRBD1 matching over 7 bases. Trimming cost V 6 bases and J 4 bases; bases outside gene matches: 5. CDR1 and CDR2 from the germline V gene are MNHEY and SVGAGI. This CDR3 spans 13 amino acids.

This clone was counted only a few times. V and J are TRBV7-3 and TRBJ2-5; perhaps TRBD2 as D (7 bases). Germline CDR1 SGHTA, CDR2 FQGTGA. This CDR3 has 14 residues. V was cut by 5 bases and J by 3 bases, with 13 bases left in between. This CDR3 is CASSRGGLEETQYF. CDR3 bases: TGTGCCAGCAGCCGCGGGGGCCTTGAAGAGACCCAGTACTTC.

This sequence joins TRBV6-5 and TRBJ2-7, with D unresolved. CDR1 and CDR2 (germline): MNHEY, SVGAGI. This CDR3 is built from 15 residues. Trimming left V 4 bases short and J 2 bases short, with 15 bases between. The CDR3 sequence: CASSSPGRQAYEQYF. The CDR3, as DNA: TGTGCCAGCAGTTCCCCGGGCCGTCAAGCCTACGAGCAGTACTTC.

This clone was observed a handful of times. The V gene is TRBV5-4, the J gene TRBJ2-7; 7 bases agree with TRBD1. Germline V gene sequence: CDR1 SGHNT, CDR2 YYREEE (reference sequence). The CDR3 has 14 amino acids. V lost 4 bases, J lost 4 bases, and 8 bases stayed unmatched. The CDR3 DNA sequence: TGTGCCAGCAGCCCGGGACAGCATCGATACGAGCAGTACTTC. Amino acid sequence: CASSPGQHRYEQYF. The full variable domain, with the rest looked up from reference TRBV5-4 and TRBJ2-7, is ETGVTQSPTHLIKTRGQQVTLRCSSQSGHNTVSWYQQALGQGPQFIFQYYREEENGRGNFPPRFSGLQFPNYSSELNVNALELDDSALYLCASSPGQHRYEQYFGPGTRLTVT.

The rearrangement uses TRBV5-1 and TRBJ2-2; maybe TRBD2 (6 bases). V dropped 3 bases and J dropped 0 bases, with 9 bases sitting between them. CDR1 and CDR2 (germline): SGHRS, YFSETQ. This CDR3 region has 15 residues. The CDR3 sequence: CASSSSAANTGELFF. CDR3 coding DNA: TGCGCCAGCAGCTCTAGCGCCGCGAACACCGGGGAGCTGTTTTTT.

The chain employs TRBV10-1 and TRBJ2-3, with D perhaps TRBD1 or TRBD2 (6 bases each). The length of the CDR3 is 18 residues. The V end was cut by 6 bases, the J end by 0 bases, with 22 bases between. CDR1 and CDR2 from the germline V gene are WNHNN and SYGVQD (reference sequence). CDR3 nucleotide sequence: TGCGCCAGCAGAGTCACTAGGAGGGGGGAACTAAGCACAGATACGCAGTATTTT. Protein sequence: CASRVTRRGELSTDTQYF.

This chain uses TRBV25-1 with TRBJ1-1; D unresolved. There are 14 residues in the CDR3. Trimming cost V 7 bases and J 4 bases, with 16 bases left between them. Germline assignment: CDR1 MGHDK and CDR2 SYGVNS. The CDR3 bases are TGTGCCAGCACCCCCAACCTTCTGGGCACTGAAGCTTTCTTT. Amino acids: CASTPNLLGTEAFF. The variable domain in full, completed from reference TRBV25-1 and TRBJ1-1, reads EADIYQTPRYLVIGTGKKITLECSQTMGHDKMYWYQQDPGMELHLIHYSYGVNSTEKGDLSSESTVSRIRTEHFPLTLESARPSHTSQYLCASTPNLLGTEAFFGQGTRLTVV.